These 25 T cell receptor beta chains were all obtained from the same sample, sequenced in a study of blood T cell repertoires in COVID-19. TCRdb's table, derived via immunoSEQ multiplex PCR, lists solely in-frame clones and lacks some. Of approximately 300,000 clones listed, approximately 85% are singletons. Sequenced input: PBMCs or T cells enriched from blood (not recorded which). Source of these receptors: a woman aged 25-40 years who had recovered from COVID-19.

The chain uses TRBV4-1 and TRBJ1-2; D possibly corresponds to TRBD1 (5 bases). The CDR3 runs 13 residues. Germline V gene lookup returns CDR1 MGHRA and CDR2 YSYEKL. The V end was cut by 6 bases, the J end by 6 bases, with 14 bases between. The CDR3 region has the DNA TGCGCCAGCAGTCACAGGAACAAAGATGGCTACACCTTC. This encodes CASSHRNKDGYTF.

The chain has TRBV7-2 and TRBJ2-2; no reliable D call. The CDR3 covers 15 residues. V was clipped by 4 bases and J by 3 bases, with 12 bases between them. The germline CDR1 and CDR2 sequences are SGHTA and FQGNSA. CDR3 loop: CASSSRYSHTGELFF. For the CDR3, the DNA is TGTGCCAGCAGCTCCCGGTATAGCCACACCGGGGAGCTGTTTTTT.

This rearrangement joins TRBV5-6 to TRBJ1-2; D is uncertain. Trimming took off 0 bases at V and 2 bases at J, with 8 bases between the two ends. The CDR3 is 14 residues long. The germline CDR1 and CDR2 sequences are SGHDT and YYEEEE. CDR3 residues: CASSLVAGNYGYTF. In nucleotides, the CDR3 is TGTGCCAGCAGCTTGGTTGCGGGGAACTATGGCTACACCTTC.

This sequence joins TRBV5-6 and TRBJ2-5; D not resolved. There are 14 residues in the CDR3. With 3 bases removed from V and 1 base from J, the gap between germline ends came to 10 bases. Germline loops: CDR1 SGHDT, CDR2 YYEEEE. The CDR3 DNA is TGTGCCAGCAGCTCCCTCAACTTCCAAGAGACCCAGTACTTC. This translates into CASSSLNFQETQYF.

This chain joins TRBV10-3 and TRBJ2-6; D is undetermined. This CDR3 has 18 amino acids. From germline, CDR1 is ENHRY and CDR2 SYGVKD. V lost 0 bases and J lost 0, with 12 bases in between. This chain's CDR3 is CAISESSFSSSGANVLTF. CDR3 DNA: TGTGCCATCAGTGAGTCGAGTTTTTCGAGCTCTGGGGCCAACGTCCTGACTTTC.

A few counts support this clone. The genes are TRBV28 and TRBJ2-7; tentatively, D is TRBD2 (6 bases). The CDR3 is made up of 12 amino acids. The V gene's germline CDR1 is MDHEN and CDR2 SYDVKM. Trimming cost V 3 bases and J 7 bases, with 10 bases left between them. The CDR3 loop is CASSFLGGEQYF. The CDR3 DNA reads as TGTGCCAGCAGTTTCTTGGGGGGAGAGCAGTACTTC. Full variable domain (remainder filled in from reference TRBV28 and TRBJ2-7): DVKVTQSSRYLVKRTGEKVFLECVQDMDHENMFWYRQDPGLGLRLIYFSYDVKMKEKGDIPEGYSVSREKKERFSLILESASTNQTSMYLCASSFLGGEQYFGPGTRLTVT.

With respect to this clone: The same CDR3 also results from other DNA sequences found in this sample. The CDR3 region is CASSNRGGGYTF. For the CDR3, the DNA is TGTGCCAGCAGCAACAGGGGAGGTGGCTACACCTTC. The chain recombines TRBV6-5 with TRBJ1-2, with 7 bases matching TRBD1. Germline V gene sequence: CDR1 MNHEY, CDR2 SVGAGI. CDR3 length: 12 residues. Unmatched junction bases numbered 5, after V lost 6 bases and J lost 7 bases.

With regard to this clone: The sample holds other DNA sequences that translate to the same CDR3. The chain carries TRBV7-9 and TRBJ1-2; D is unresolved. Trimming removed 0 bases at V and 5 bases at J, with 4 bases between. CDR3 length: 12 amino acids. The V gene's germline CDR1 is SEHNR and CDR2 FQNEAQ (reference sequence). The CDR3 sequence: CASSLASYGYTF. The CDR3 DNA reads as TGTGCCAGCAGCTTAGCTTCTTATGGCTACACCTTC.

With regard to this clone: The junction differs from germline at one of its ends, possibly a read error. This chain uses TRBV7-9 with TRBJ1-6; D gene unclear. The germline gives CDR1 SEHNR, CDR2 FQNEAQ (reference sequence). CDR3 length: 12 residues. This CDR3 is CASSLGGSPLHF. CDR3 nucleotide sequence: TGTGCCAGCAGTTTAGGCGGTTCACCCCTCCACTTT.

The chain couples TRBV14 to TRBJ1-3; D is unclear. The length of the CDR3 is 13 residues. Looked up from germline, CDR1 is SGHDN and CDR2 is FVKESK. Trimming shortened V by 0 bases and J by 4 bases, and 4 bases separated the two germline ends. Here the CDR3 DNA reads TGTGCCAGCAGCCAAGACAGGGGAAACACCATATATTTT. It translates to CASSQDRGNTIYF. The variable domain in full, completed from reference TRBV14 and TRBJ1-3, reads EAGVTQFPSHSVIEKGQTVTLRCDPISGHDNLYWYRRVMGKEIKFLLHFVKESKQDESGMPNNRFLAERTGGTYSTLKVQPAELEDSGVYFCASSQDRGNTIYFGEGSWLTVV.

The gene calls are TRBV6-6 and TRBJ1-6; D is uncertain. CDR3 length: 15 residues. Trimming cost V 2 bases and J 1 base, with 6 bases left between them. Germline CDR1 is MNHNY and CDR2 is SVGAGI (reference sequence). The CDR3 loop is CASSYSESYNSPLHF. As DNA, the CDR3 is TGTGCCAGCAGTTACAGCGAGTCCTATAATTCACCCCTCCACTTT.

This clone showed up just once. J is TRBJ1-2 and V is TRBV7-9; possible D gene TRBD1, 5 bases. The CDR3 is 14 residues long. The V end was cut by 7 bases, the J end by 2 bases, with 14 bases between. The germline V gene has CDR1 SEHNR and CDR2 FQNEAQ (reference sequence). CDR3 in amino acids: CASILDWGNYGYTF. In DNA, the CDR3 is TGTGCCAGCATCTTGGATTGGGGCAACTATGGCTACACCTTC. Looking up the rest from reference TRBV7-9 and TRBJ1-2 gives the full variable domain: DTGVSQNPRHKITKRGQNVTFRCDPISEHNRLYWYRQTLGQGPEFLTYFQNEAQLEKSRLLSDRFSAERPKGSFSTLEIQRTEQGDSAMYLCASILDWGNYGYTFGSGTRLTVV.

This clone was recorded only once. The V gene is TRBV9, the J gene TRBJ1-2; D gene unclear. V lost 2 bases and J 5 bases, leaving 7 bases between the germline ends. Germline CDR1 SGDLS, CDR2 YYNGEE. CDR3 length: 12 amino acids. In DNA form, the CDR3 reads TGTGCCAGCAGCGTTGGAGGGTATGGCTACACCTTC. It codes for CASSVGGYGYTF.

The CDR3 is CASSPAQYSGNTIYF. The CDR3 region has the DNA TGTGCCAGCAGCCCCGCCCAGTACTCTGGAAACACCATATATTTT. The gene calls are TRBV28 and TRBJ1-3; D uncertain. CDR1 is MDHEN, CDR2 SYDVKM, per germline. The CDR3 runs 15 residues. Trimming removed 6 bases from V and 0 bases from J, with 12 bases in between.

The gene calls are TRBV2 and TRBJ1-1; possibly TRBD1 for D (5 bases). Trimming pared 8 bases from V and 8 bases from J, leaving 12 bases between. In germline, CDR1 is SNHLY, CDR2 FYNNEI. This CDR3 has 11 amino acids. CDR3 in amino acids: CASGVNREAFF. The CDR3 DNA reads TGTGCCAGCGGGGTTAACAGGGAAGCTTTCTTT.

CDR3: CASSPRQGVFEQYF. Written as DNA, the CDR3 is TGTGCCAGCTCACCCAGACAGGGGGTATTCGAGCAGTACTTC. V gene TRBV18 combines with J gene TRBJ2-7; 9 positions match TRBD1. There are 14 residues in the CDR3. Germline lookup yields CDR1 KGHSH and CDR2 LQKENI. V shed 3 bases, J shed 6 bases, and the junction held 6 bases outside the gene matches. The entire variable domain, with the rest obtained from reference TRBV18 and TRBJ2-7, is as follows: NAGVMQNPRHLVRRRGQEARLRCSPMKGHSHVYWYRQLPEEGLKFMVYLQKENIIDESGMPKERFSAEFPKEGPSILRIQQVVRGDSAAYFCASSPRQGVFEQYFGPGTRLTVT.

This clone has only a few counts. This rearrangement joins TRBV3-1 (or the pseudogene TRBV3-2) to TRBJ1-3, with 8 bases matching TRBD1. There are 14 residues in the CDR3. Germline V gene data show CDR1 as LGHDT and CDR2 as YNNKEL (reference sequence). V lost 4 bases, J lost 4 bases, and 3 bases stayed unmatched. The CDR3 coding sequence is TGTGCCAGCAGCCTGACAGGGGACGGAAACACCATATATTTT. Its protein product is CASSLTGDGNTIYF.

The chain is built from TRBV19 and TRBJ1-3; tentative D call: TRBD1 (5 bases). Germline CDR1 and CDR2: LNHDA and SQIVND (reference sequence). V shed 3 bases and J shed 2 bases, with 14 bases lying between them. The CDR3 sequence is 16 residues long. The CDR3 protein is CASSMGDRLAGNTIYF. Written as DNA, the CDR3 is TGTGCCAGTAGTATGGGCGACAGACTGGCTGGAAACACCATATATTTT.

This clone was observed a single time. The chain has TRBV6-6 and TRBJ1-5; D perhaps matches TRBD1 (5 bases). This CDR3 contains 15 residues. Germline lookup yields CDR1 MNHNY and CDR2 SVGAGI (reference sequence). Trimming removed 4 bases at V and 6 bases at J, with 16 bases between. CDR3 coding DNA: TGTGCCAGCAGTTCGTCCCCGGGTAGGGGTCAGCCCCAGCATTTT. This gives the protein CASSSSPGRGQPQHF.

This sequence joins TRBV5-1 and TRBJ2-3, with 7 bases identical to TRBD1. This CDR3 comprises 15 residues. Germline CDR1 reads SGHRS; CDR2 reads YFSETQ. The ends lost 8 bases at V and 1 base at J; junction bases unmatched: 10. CDR3 DNA sequence: TGCGCCAGTCAAGCCTTCGGGACAGGCACAGATACGCAGTATTTT. Protein: CASQAFGTGTDTQYF.

The gene calls are TRBV18 and TRBJ2-3, with a tentative D call TRBD2 (6 bases). Germline V CDR1 and CDR2: KGHSH, LQKENI. V was pared by 3 bases and J by 6 bases, with 13 bases between. The CDR3 consists of 14 residues. The CDR3 reads CASSPQTRDDTQYF. CDR3 nucleotide sequence: TGTGCCAGCTCACCCCAGACTAGGGATGATACGCAGTATTTT.

The chain employs TRBV5-6 and TRBJ2-7; TRBD1 matches at 9 bases. CDR3 length: 15 amino acids. The germline CDR1 and CDR2 sequences are SGHDT and YYEEEE. Germline trimming cut 0 bases from V and 1 base from J; bases unmatched to any gene: 2. The CDR3 bases are TGTGCCAGCAGCTTGGCACAGGGGGCTTCCTACGAGCAGTACTTC. Its protein product is CASSLAQGASYEQYF.

The V call is TRBV5-1, the J call TRBJ1-2; perhaps TRBD1 as D (5 bases). Germline-derived CDR1 and CDR2 are SGHRS and YFSETQ. The CDR3 is made up of 13 amino acids. The V end was cut by 4 bases, the J end by 1 base, with 8 bases between. CDR3 sequence (DNA): TGCGCCAGCAGCGAGCAGGGTAACTATGGCTACACCTTC. This sequence encodes CASSEQGNYGYTF.

The chain recombines TRBV11-2 with TRBJ1-3; D call uncertain. Deletions cut 3 bases from V and 7 bases from J, with 10 bases between. CDR1 is SGHAT, CDR2 FQNNGV, per germline. The CDR3 runs to 13 residues. CDR3 sequence (DNA): TGTGCCAGCAGCTTTCCGCTGGGCAACACCATATATTTT. Its translation: CASSFPLGNTIYF.

The rearrangement uses TRBV11-2 and TRBJ1-2, with D maybe TRBD1 (6 bases). The CDR3 consists of 13 residues. Trimming removed 2 bases at V and 4 bases at J, with 8 bases between. Germline lookup yields CDR1 SGHAT and CDR2 FQNNGV. CDR3 in amino acids: CASSLNRVYGYTF. The DNA for the CDR3 is TGTGCCAGCAGCTTAAACAGGGTCTATGGCTACACCTTC.